Following are 23 T cell receptor beta chains from one sample sequenced in a study of graft-versus-host responses after intestinal transplantation. Profiling relied on immunoSEQ multiplex PCR, and the TCRdb table lists in-frame clones only, not all of them. The table has over 80,000 clones, 91% seen once; the top ten hold under 0.2%. The antigens for these receptors are not known. Sequencing used unstimulated CD4+ T cells sorted from spleen or lymph node cells, obtained before transplant. The receptor set was obtained from a human donor who was the organ donor for an intestinal transplant.

The chain employs TRBV9 and TRBJ1-4; TRBD1 aligns across 7 bases. The CDR3 has 14 residues. Per the germline V gene, CDR1 is SGDLS and CDR2 is YYNGEE. V shed 4 bases and J 8 bases; nucleotides not matched to a gene: 8. The CDR3 nucleotides read TGTGCCAGCAGCTCGGACAGGTTTAAGGAAAAACTGTTTTTT. Encoded protein: CASSSDRFKEKLFF.

The chain carries TRBV5-1 and TRBJ1-2; D gene ambiguous. Germline CDR1 and CDR2: SGHRS and YFSETQ. Trimming pared 0 bases from V and 0 bases from J, leaving 9 bases between. This CDR3 is built from 15 residues. The CDR3: CASSLGWETNYGYTF. The CDR3 DNA reads TGCGCCAGCAGCTTGGGGTGGGAGACTAACTATGGCTACACCTTC.

V is TRBV5-6 and J is TRBJ1-2; D may be TRBD1 (5 bases). The V end lost 4 bases, the J end lost 2 bases, and 18 bases lay between the germline ends. Germline-derived CDR1 and CDR2 are SGHDT and YYEEEE. The CDR3 length is 16 residues. DNA of the CDR3: TGTGCCAGCAGCCCGGGGGTGCGTTCAGGGAACTATGGCTACACCTTC. Encoded protein: CASSPGVRSGNYGYTF.

This sequence joins TRBV6-5 and TRBJ2-5, with a weak D call TRBD2 (7 bases). CDR1 is MNHEY and CDR2 is SVGAGI in the germline V gene. V was trimmed by 5 bases and J by 7 bases, leaving 17 bases between them. The CDR3 runs to 14 residues. CDR3 protein: CASSQRRGAGTQYF. In DNA form, the CDR3 reads TGTGCCAGCAGTCAACGACGGGGGGCGGGGACCCAGTACTTC.

As DNA, the CDR3 is TGTGCCAGCAGCTTTAGTCCCGGACTAGCGATAGATACGCAGTATTTT. This gives the protein CASSFSPGLAIDTQYF. This rearrangement joins TRBV7-2 to TRBJ2-3; 9 bases are shared with TRBD2. V was clipped by 3 bases and J by 5 bases; unmatched bases: 9. The CDR3 extends over 16 amino acids. Germline assignment: CDR1 SGHTA and CDR2 FQGNSA.

The chain couples TRBV7-2 to TRBJ2-5; 7 bases agree with TRBD1. Looked up from germline, CDR1 is SGHTA and CDR2 is FQGNSA. The CDR3 is 14 residues long. J gave up 1 base and V 5 bases, and 4 bases lay outside the gene matches. CDR3 amino acids: CASSPDRIQETQYF. The CDR3 DNA is TGTGCCAGCAGCCCGGACAGGATCCAAGAGACCCAGTACTTC.

In DNA form, the CDR3 reads TGTGCCAGCTCACCACCGGGGGGGCGTGGGCTGTACGAGCAGTACTTC. As protein: CASSPPGGRGLYEQYF. V usage is TRBV18 and J usage is TRBJ2-7; D might be TRBD2 (7 bases). The V gene's germline CDR1 is KGHSH and CDR2 LQKENI. The V and J ends lost 0 bases and 4 bases respectively, with 16 bases between them. The CDR3 is made up of 16 amino acids.

This chain uses TRBV6-5 with TRBJ2-1, with a weak D call TRBD2 (6 bases). The V gene's germline CDR1 is MNHEY and CDR2 SVGAGI. V lost 0 bases and J lost 7, with 10 bases in between. The CDR3 has 14 amino acids. CDR3: CASSYSGRFNEQFF. In DNA, the CDR3 is TGTGCCAGCAGTTACTCGGGGAGGTTTAATGAGCAGTTCTTC.

The gene calls are TRBV30 and TRBJ1-2; 7 nucleotides align to TRBD1. The CDR3 length is 14 residues. V lost 2 bases, J lost 5 bases, and 8 bases stayed unmatched. The germline V gene encodes CDR1 GTSNPN and CDR2 SVGIG (reference sequence). The CDR3 loop reads CAWSTGTVSYGYTF. The CDR3 DNA follows: TGTGCCTGGAGTACCGGGACAGTTTCTTATGGCTACACCTTC.

The chain combines TRBV19 with TRBJ2-3; 7 nucleotides line up with TRBD1. Trimming at V came to 6 bases and at J to 4 bases, leaving 10 bases not matched to a gene. Germline V gene lookup returns CDR1 LNHDA and CDR2 SQIVND (reference sequence). The length of the CDR3 is 15 residues. CDR3 bases: TGTGCCAGTAGGGAAAAGGGGGCGCGCGCAGATACGCAGTATTTT. Translating gives CASREKGARADTQYF. The entire variable domain, with the rest obtained from reference TRBV19 and TRBJ2-3, is as follows: DGGITQSPKYLFRKEGQNVTLSCEQNLNHDAMYWYRQDPGQGLRLIYYSQIVNDFQKGDIAEGYSVSREKKESFPLTVTSAQKNPTAFYLCASREKGARADTQYFGPGTRLTVL.

The CDR3 region has the DNA TGTGCCAGCAGTGGATCACCGGGACTAGCGGGGTTCGGCAATGAGCAGTTCTTC. Amino acids: CASSGSPGLAGFGNEQFF. The chain has TRBV27 and TRBJ2-1; 13 positions agree with TRBD2. The CDR3 has 18 residues. Germline CDR1 reads MNHEY; CDR2 reads SMNVEV (reference sequence). The V gene end was trimmed by 5 bases and the J gene end by 6 bases; junction bases not matched to a gene: 13.

V usage is TRBV18 and J usage is TRBJ2-7, with TRBD1 as a possible D gene (5 bases). Trimming shortened V by 0 bases and J by 6 bases, and 15 bases separated the two germline ends. Per germline, CDR1 KGHSH and CDR2 LQKENI. This CDR3 is 15 amino acids long. The CDR3 is CASSPPARWGSEQYF. CDR3 DNA: TGTGCCAGCTCACCACCTGCGCGGTGGGGCTCCGAGCAGTACTTC.

Notes on this clone: This sample includes further DNA sequences coding for the same CDR3. Here the CDR3 reads CASSWTGVYGYTF. The CDR3 DNA reads TGTGCCAGCAGCTGGACAGGGGTATATGGCTACACCTTC. This chain uses TRBV6-1 with TRBJ1-2; 9 bases map to TRBD1. V was pared by 6 bases and J by 5 bases, with 4 bases of the junction left unmatched. CDR1 is MNHNS, CDR2 SASEGT, per germline. The length of the CDR3 is 13 residues.

This chain uses TRBV6-6 with TRBJ2-7; TRBD1 might be the D (6 bases). V shed 2 bases and J shed 7 bases, with 12 bases lying between them. Germline V gene sequence: CDR1 MNHNY, CDR2 SVGAGI (reference sequence). CDR3 length equals 13 residues. CDR3 amino acids: CASSYQGSGEQYF. CDR3 bases: TGTGCCAGCAGTTACCAGGGGTCGGGGGAGCAGTACTTC.

The genes are TRBV10-3 and TRBJ2-1; TRBD1 aligns across 7 bases. This CDR3 has 16 amino acids. Germline V CDR1 and CDR2: ENHRY, SYGVKD. V shed 6 bases, J shed 5 bases, and the junction held 13 bases outside the gene matches. The CDR3 DNA is TGTGCCATCAGAGATGGGACAGCTAGTTCCAACAATGAGCAGTTCTTC. Residues: CAIRDGTASSNNEQFF.

Worth noting for this clone: Other DNA sequences of this sample code for an identical CDR3. The J gene is TRBJ1-2, the V gene TRBV9, with no clear D. Germline V gene data show CDR1 as SGDLS and CDR2 as YYNGEE. This CDR3 contains 13 residues. The ends were cut back, 0 bases at V and 4 bases at J, with 7 bases in the middle. CDR3 coding DNA: TGTGCCAGCAGCGTAGGGGGAGGCTATGGCTACACCTTC. It translates to CASSVGGGYGYTF.

V is TRBV6-5 and J is TRBJ2-5; D unclear. This CDR3 is built from 13 residues. The germline gives CDR1 MNHEY, CDR2 SVGAGI. The V end was cut by 6 bases, the J end by 1 base, with 9 bases between. The CDR3 DNA reads as TGTGCCAGCAGCTCCGGTCTCCAAGAGACCCAGTACTTC. This gives the protein CASSSGLQETQYF.

This clone came up once. The chain is built from TRBV5-6 and TRBJ1-5, with D maybe TRBD1 (5 bases). V lost 1 base, J lost 11 bases, and 16 bases lay in between. CDR3 length: 14 amino acids. Germline values: CDR1 SGHDT, CDR2 YYEEEE. CDR3 DNA sequence: TGTGCCAGCAGCTTGAGGGGACCCGGGAGCGCCCAGCATTTT. The encoded protein is CASSLRGPGSAQHF.

J is TRBJ2-4 and V is TRBV5-8; tentatively, D is TRBD2 (7 bases). Germline assignment: CDR1 SGHTS and CDR2 YDEGEE. Trimming left V 0 bases short and J 2 bases short, with 12 bases between. The CDR3 length is 16 residues. The CDR3 loop reads CASSLVAGATKNIQYF. The CDR3 DNA reads as TGTGCCAGCAGCTTGGTTGCGGGGGCTACCAAAAACATTCAGTACTTC.

As DNA, the CDR3 is TGTGCCAGCAGCTTAATATCAGTCGGGGAGCTGTTTTTT. It yields the protein CASSLISVGELFF. V is TRBV7-2 and J is TRBJ2-2; no clear D. This CDR3 comprises 13 residues. V was trimmed by 2 bases and J by 7 bases, leaving 8 bases between them. Germline V lookup: CDR1 SGHTA, CDR2 FQGNSA.

The chain combines TRBV4-3 with TRBJ2-1, with TRBD2 as a possible D gene (6 bases). The ends were cut back, 0 bases at V and 9 bases at J, with 12 bases in the middle. Germline CDR1 and CDR2: LGHNA and YSLEER. The CDR3 sequence is 14 residues long. CDR3 residues: CASSQDWRGVEQFF. The CDR3 region has the DNA TGCGCCAGCAGCCAAGACTGGCGGGGCGTTGAGCAGTTCTTC.

Only one count was recorded for this clone. The CDR3 sequence is CASSPGLGQGSYEQYF. The CDR3 DNA reads TGTGCCAGCTCACCCGGGTTGGGACAGGGCTCCTACGAGCAGTACTTC. V and J are TRBV18 and TRBJ2-7, with TRBD1 identical over 9 bases. This CDR3 spans 16 amino acids. Trimming removed 3 bases from V and 0 bases from J; junction bases left unmatched: 6. Germline values: CDR1 KGHSH, CDR2 LQKENI.

This clone was seen more than once but under ten times. The chain recombines TRBV7-3 with TRBJ1-1, with D possibly TRBD1 on 5 matching bases. Trimming stripped 5 bases from V and 1 base from J, with 11 bases between. The CDR3 loop spans 14 amino acids. Germline loops: CDR1 SGHTA, CDR2 FQGTGA. CDR3 protein: CASSQGAGNTEAFF. The CDR3 DNA reads as TGTGCCAGCAGCCAAGGGGCAGGGAACACTGAAGCTTTCTTT.